This section outlines one TCR beta chain sequence together with its context. Original analysis: The authors estimated nucleated cell counts from reference gene primer amplification. TCRdb's table, derived via immunoSEQ multiplex PCR, lists solely in-frame clones and lacks some. V and J calls and clone size are given by that table; D and trimming were obtained from the DNA. The table records 100,000 to 150,000 clones, 84% of them present only once. This record belongs to a study of blood T cell repertoires in COVID-19. Across the study: Researchers got acute and convalescent COVID-19 samples from the United States, Italy and Spain. T cells, B-cell-depleted T cells, or PBMCs supplied cDNA or gDNA.

Trimming at V came to 2 bases and at J to 8 bases, leaving 7 bases not matched to a gene. CDR3 length equals 17 residues. The germline CDR1 and CDR2 sequences are LGHDT and YNNKEL (reference sequence). The sequence was obtained from a woman aged 30 to 39 who had recovered from COVID-19. Sequencing was performed on peripheral blood. The genes are TRBV3-1 (or the pseudogene TRBV3-2) and TRBJ2-1; 15 bases are shared with TRBD2. CDR3 in DNA: TGTGCCAGCAGCCAACCGAGGACTAGCGGGGGGGCTGATGAGCAGTTCTTC. Its protein product is CASSQPRTSGGADEQFF.